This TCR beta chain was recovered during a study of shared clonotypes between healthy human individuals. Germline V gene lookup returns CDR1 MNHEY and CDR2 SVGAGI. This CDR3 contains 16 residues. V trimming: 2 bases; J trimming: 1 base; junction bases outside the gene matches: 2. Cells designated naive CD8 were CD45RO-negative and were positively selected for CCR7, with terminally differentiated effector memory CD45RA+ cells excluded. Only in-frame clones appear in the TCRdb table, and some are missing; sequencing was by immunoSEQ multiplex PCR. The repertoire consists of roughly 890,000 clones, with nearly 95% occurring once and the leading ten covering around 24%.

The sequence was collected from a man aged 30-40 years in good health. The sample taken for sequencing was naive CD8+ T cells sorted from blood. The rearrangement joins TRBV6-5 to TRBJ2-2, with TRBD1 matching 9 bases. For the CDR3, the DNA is TGTGCCAGCAGTTACGGGGACAGGGTGAACACCGGGGAGCTGTTTTTT. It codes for CASSYGDRVNTGELFF.